Listed below are T cell receptor beta chains from one sample, sequenced in a study of response to subunit inactivated influenza vaccine. MiXCR, run by TCRdb on the RT-PCR reads, gives a single entry per CDR3 protein. Among roughly 170,000 distinct CDR3 sequences listed, approximately 8.7% were seen once. The sample was non-naive T cells sorted from PBMCs, taken on the day of vaccination. All receptors derive from a man between 45 and 60 years old who received an inactivated influenza vaccine. Both conserved end residues are part of each CDR3. The order of the fields is clone size, D gene, V gene, J gene, CDR3 DNA, CDR3 protein. The D gene is left open where the match is weak. A row's size may be missing; if present it is once, few, many or a size class.

many	.	TRBV7-9	TRBJ1-4	TGTGCCAGCAGCCAGAGGTCCAGGGTACCTGAAAAACTGTTTTTT	CASSQRSRVPEKLFF
.	.	TRBV10-2	TRBJ1-2	TGCGCCAGCAGTGAGTCGTCTTTCTCTGGCTACACCTTC	CASSESSFSGYTF
many	.	TRBV11-1	TRBJ1-3	TGTGCCAGCAGCGGGGTGAGGGCGGAGCGCCGCTCTGGAAACACCATATATTTT	CASSGVRAERRSGNTIYF
many	.	TRBV7-2	TRBJ2-4	TGTGCCAGCAGCTTAGCGGGAGCCCTAGCCAAAAACATTCAGTACTTC	CASSLAGALAKNIQYF
.	.	TRBV25-1	TRBJ1-6	TGTGCCAGCAGTCCGGACAGTAGGCTTCCACCTCATTACGCGCGCTCCTATAATTCACCCCTCCACTTT	CASSPDSRLPPHYARSYNSPLHF
few	TRBD2	TRBV23-1	TRBJ2-7	TGCGCCAGCGTATCGGGAGGCCTAACTGCCTACGAGCAGTACTTC	CASVSGGLTAYEQYF
many	TRBD2	TRBV5-6	TRBJ2-7	TGTGCCAGCAGCCGATTAGCGGGAGGGGAGTACGAGCAGTACTTC	CASSRLAGGEYEQYF
once	TRBD1	TRBV12-3/TRBV12-4	TRBJ2-5	TGTGCCAGCAGTTTTCGGACAGGCACAAACCCGCGCGTTTTAGAGACCCAGTACTTC	CASSFRTGTNPRVLETQYF
few	TRBD1	TRBV18	TRBJ2-1	TGTGCCAGCTCATCCCAGACAGGGTTGAATGAGCAGTTCTTC	CASSSQTGLNEQFF
.	TRBD2	TRBV5-1	TRBJ2-1	TGCGCCAGCAGCTTGACCGGGACTAGCGGGAACCTAGCCTACAAAGATAAGTTCTTC	CASSLTGTSGNLAYKDKFF
.	.	TRBV18	TRBJ2-1	TGTGCCAGCTCACCAGTGACTAGCAATGAGCAGTTCTTC	CASSPVTSNEQFF
few	.	TRBV6-2/TRBV6-3	TRBJ1-2	TGTGCCAGCAGTTACTCGAGGCAAAAGGGGAACTATGGCTACACCTTC	CASSYSRQKGNYGYTF
.	.	TRBV23-1	TRBJ2-7	TGCGCCAGCAGTCAACCCGGGCCCCCTAAAAACGAGCAGTACTTC	CASSQPGPPKNEQYF
.	.	TRBV5-6	TRBJ2-5	TGTGCCAGCAGCTTAAACTACAGGGAAACGAAGACCCAGTACTTC	CASSLNYRETKTQYF
.	TRBD1	TRBV20-1	TRBJ1-4	TGCAGTGCGAAACAGGGGGCTAGAGGGGAAAAACTGTTTTTT	CSAKQGARGEKLFF
few	.	TRBV18	TRBJ2-3	TGTGCCAGCTCATCCCCGGGTCGTGCCCTGGGAGATACGCAGTATTTT	CASSSPGRALGDTQYF
few	.	TRBV3-1	TRBJ1-2	TGTGCCAGCAGCCAAGGCCAGCGATTTAACTATGGCTACACCTTC	CASSQGQRFNYGYTF
few	.	TRBV6-2/TRBV6-3	TRBJ2-1	TGTGCCAGCACCTCGGCCCGGACTGCAGAAAGCTCCTACAATGAGCAGTTCTTC	CASTSARTAESSYNEQFF
many	TRBD1	TRBV12-3/TRBV12-4	TRBJ2-7	TGTGCCAGCAGTTTACTTGGGACAGGGGCCTACGAGCAGTACTTC	CASSLLGTGAYEQYF
many	.	TRBV20-1	TRBJ1-2	TGCAGTGCGCGGGACGGCCACCGTCATGGCTACACCTTC	CSARDGHRHGYTF
few	TRBD2	TRBV7-8	TRBJ2-1	TGTGCCAGCAGCTCAAAGCGGGGGGGTCCCTACAATGAGCAGTTCTTC	CASSSKRGGPYNEQFF
.	.	TRBV7-8	TRBJ2-7	TGTGCCAGCAGCGAACACGCCGCGGGGATCCCACTAGAGCAGTACTTC	CASSEHAAGIPLEQYF
many	.	TRBV20-1	TRBJ1-4	TGCAGTGCGGGGGGGGCGGCTAATGAAAAACTGTTTTTT	CSAGGAANEKLFF
.	.	TRBV6-5	TRBJ1-5	TGTGCCAGCAGTTACAACAACAATCAGCCCCAGCATTTT	CASSYNNNQPQHF
.	.	TRBV5-1	TRBJ1-1	TGCGCCAGCAGCAACCATATTCAGGGAGCCACTGAAGCTTTCTTT	CASSNHIQGATEAFF
.	.	TRBV19	TRBJ2-2	TGTGCCAGTAGTATTCAGGTTTATGACACCGGGGAGCTGTTTTTT	CASSIQVYDTGELFF
many	.	TRBV5-1	TRBJ2-7	TGCGCCAGCAGCTTGAGGGGGGACGGACTTCACGAGCAGTACTTC	CASSLRGDGLHEQYF
.	TRBD2	TRBV4-3	TRBJ2-6	TGCGCCAGCAGCCAAGATGCGGGGGGCTCTGGGGCCAACGTCCTGACTTTC	CASSQDAGGSGANVLTF
few	.	TRBV2	TRBJ1-2	TGTGCCAGTACAGGACAGTCTGGGGTCTATGGCTACACCTTC	CASTGQSGVYGYTF
many	.	TRBV27	TRBJ2-1	TGTGCCAGCAGTTTCCTAGGGGGGGAAGCAGGGGAGCAGTTCTTC	CASSFLGGEAGEQFF
.	TRBD1	TRBV5-1	TRBJ2-6	TGCGCCAGCAGCCCGGGACAGGGGGTAGGGTCTGGGGCCAACGTCCTGACTTTC	CASSPGQGVGSGANVLTF
many	.	TRBV12-3/TRBV12-4	TRBJ2-2	TGTGCCAGCAGTTTGGGCAGACACACCGGGGAGCTGTTTTTT	CASSLGRHTGELFF
.	.	TRBV27	TRBJ2-2	TGTGCCAGCAGTTTCAGCCTGGGAGGGGAGCTGTTTTTT	CASSFSLGGELFF
.	TRBD1	TRBV20-1	TRBJ2-3	TGCAGTGCTAGAGATCCCGCAGGGGGACGCACAGATACGCAGTATTTT	CSARDPAGGRTDTQYF
.	TRBD1	TRBV13	TRBJ2-6	TGTGCCAGCAGTGGAGTCGGGACAGATCTACTAGGGACTGGGGCCAACGTCCTGACTTTC	CASSGVGTDLLGTGANVLTF
many	TRBD2	TRBV11-2	TRBJ2-3	TGTGCCAGCAGCCCCCTTAGCGGGACAGATACGCAGTATTTT	CASSPLSGTDTQYF
.	TRBD2	TRBV7-9	TRBJ2-3	TGTGCCAGCAGCTTATCTAGCGGGACCGAAGATACGCAGTATTTT	CASSLSSGTEDTQYF
.	TRBD1	TRBV7-9	TRBJ2-4	TGTGCCAGCAGGCCCCACAGGGGCCAAGGGGACATTCAGTACTTC	CASRPHRGQGDIQYF
few	.	TRBV5-6	TRBJ2-1	TGTGCCAGCACGCCAGGGGAGGGATCCTACAATGAGCAGTTCTTC	CASTPGEGSYNEQFF
many	.	TRBV5-1	TRBJ2-2	TGCGCCAGCAGCCGTGGAGGGCAGTTGGCGAACACCGGGGAGCTGTTTTTT	CASSRGGQLANTGELFF
many	.	TRBV7-9	TRBJ1-4	TGTGCCAGCGCTACGGCAGCAACTAATGAAAAACTGTTTTTT	CASATAATNEKLFF
.	TRBD2	TRBV5-1	TRBJ2-3	TGCGCCAGCAGCCTACGGACTAGCGGGAGTTGGACAGATACGCAGTATTTT	CASSLRTSGSWTDTQYF
.	.	TRBV7-2	TRBJ1-1	TGTGCCAGCAGCTTAGCGGCAGGGGTGAACACTGAAGCTTTCTTT	CASSLAAGVNTEAFF
once	.	TRBV10-3	TRBJ2-5	TGTGCCATCAGTGAGTCGATTGGTCCCCAAGAGACCCAGTACTTC	CAISESIGPQETQYF
.	.	TRBV5-5	TRBJ1-1	TGTGCCAGCACTCCACCGAGTGGCGGGGAGACTGAAGCTTTCTTT	CASTPPSGGETEAFF
.	TRBD2	TRBV4-2	TRBJ2-2	TGTGCCAGCAGCCAACCTACTAGCGGGGGGGTTATATTGGGTACCGGGGAGCTGTTTTTT	CASSQPTSGGVILGTGELFF